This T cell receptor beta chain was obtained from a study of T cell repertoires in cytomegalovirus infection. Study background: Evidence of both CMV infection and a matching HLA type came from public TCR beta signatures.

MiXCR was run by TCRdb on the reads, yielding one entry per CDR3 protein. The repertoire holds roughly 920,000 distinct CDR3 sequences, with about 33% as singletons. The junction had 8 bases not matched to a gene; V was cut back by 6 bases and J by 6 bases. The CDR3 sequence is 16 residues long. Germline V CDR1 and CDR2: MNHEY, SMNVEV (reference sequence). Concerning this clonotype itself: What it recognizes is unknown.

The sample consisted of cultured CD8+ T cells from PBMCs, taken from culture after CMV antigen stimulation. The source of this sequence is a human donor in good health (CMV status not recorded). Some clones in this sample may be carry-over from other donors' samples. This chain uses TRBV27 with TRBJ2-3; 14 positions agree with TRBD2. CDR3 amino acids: CASSFWTSGGSDTQYF. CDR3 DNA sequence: TGTGCCAGCAGCTTCTGGACTAGCGGGGGGTCTGATACGCAGTATTTT.